These T cell receptor beta chains were read from a single sample in a study of identical twins. TCRdb re-derived calls from the 5' RACE reads in MiXCR, one entry per CDR3 protein. Of hundreds of thousands of distinct CDR3 sequences listed, more than 6.5% were seen once; the top ten hold less than 2.5%. These data were also reused for a study on yellow fever vaccine responses in identical twins.

Specimen: memory (CD45RO+) T cells sorted from blood. These receptors were collected from a woman between 18 and 29 years old in good health. The CDR3 runs from the conserved cysteine through the conserved F or W. A D gene is named only where the DNA matches it firmly. Clone sizes are given selectively: once, few, many, or a class where the clone is expanded.

CDR3nt: TGTGCCAGCAGCTTAGTTTTAACAGACTACAATGAGCAGTTCTTC
CDR3aa: CASSLVLTDYNEQFF
d_gene: .
abundance: few
v_gene: TRBV7-6
j_gene: TRBJ2-1

CDR3nt: TGTGCCATCAGTTCACAGGCAAACATATACAATGAGCAGTTCTTC
CDR3aa: CAISSQANIYNEQFF
d_gene: .
abundance: few
v_gene: TRBV10-3
j_gene: TRBJ2-1

CDR3nt: TGTGCCAGTCGGGCACAGGGCGAGACCCAGTACTTC
CDR3aa: CASRAQGETQYF
d_gene: .
abundance: .
v_gene: TRBV19
j_gene: TRBJ2-5

CDR3nt: TGTGCCATCAGTGAAGGGGGGCGCACTGAAGCTTTCTTT
CDR3aa: CAISEGGRTEAFF
d_gene: .
abundance: few
v_gene: TRBV10-3
j_gene: TRBJ1-1

CDR3nt: TGTGCCAGCAGTTTGGGCAGTAAAAATTCACCCCTCCACTTT
CDR3aa: CASSLGSKNSPLHF
d_gene: .
abundance: few
v_gene: TRBV28
j_gene: TRBJ1-6

CDR3nt: TGTGTGACAGGGATCACAAACACTGAAGCTTTCTTT
CDR3aa: CVTGITNTEAFF
d_gene: TRBD1
abundance: many
v_gene: TRBV27
j_gene: TRBJ1-1

CDR3nt: TGTGCCAGCATGCCCGGGACAGGGTGGGGCTCCTATAATTCACCCCTCCACTTT
CDR3aa: CASMPGTGWGSYNSPLHF
d_gene: TRBD1
abundance: .
v_gene: TRBV12-3/TRBV12-4
j_gene: TRBJ1-6

CDR3nt: TGTGCCAGCAGCCCTAACAGGGTCCGAGAGACCCAGTACTTC
CDR3aa: CASSPNRVRETQYF
d_gene: .
abundance: .
v_gene: TRBV14
j_gene: TRBJ2-5

CDR3nt: TGTGCCAGCGGGGGAGGAATGTACGAGCAGTACTTC
CDR3aa: CASGGGMYEQYF
d_gene: .
abundance: few
v_gene: TRBV28
j_gene: TRBJ2-7

CDR3nt: TGTGCCGGAACCCGGGACAGGGGCACTAATGAAAAACTGTTTTTT
CDR3aa: CAGTRDRGTNEKLFF
d_gene: TRBD1
abundance: few
v_gene: TRBV2
j_gene: TRBJ1-4

CDR3nt: TGTGCCAGCAGCTTAGGAGCAATGGGCAGGGGCTACGAGCAGTACTTC
CDR3aa: CASSLGAMGRGYEQYF
d_gene: .
abundance: few
v_gene: TRBV13
j_gene: TRBJ2-7

CDR3nt: TGTGCCAGCAGCCCCACGAAGACAACCCAGGGGGCCCAAGGCACCGGGGAGCTGTTTTTT
CDR3aa: CASSPTKTTQGAQGTGELFF
d_gene: TRBD1
abundance: few
v_gene: TRBV3-1
j_gene: TRBJ2-2

CDR3nt: TGTGCCAGCAGTTACCTAGCGGGAGGAAGTTACGAGCAGTACTTC
CDR3aa: CASSYLAGGSYEQYF
d_gene: TRBD2
abundance: few
v_gene: TRBV6-5
j_gene: TRBJ2-7

CDR3nt: TGTGCCAGCAGTGGAATAGGGAGGGACAGCAAAGACGATTACGAGCAGTACTTC
CDR3aa: CASSGIGRDSKDDYEQYF
d_gene: .
abundance: few
v_gene: TRBV25-1
j_gene: TRBJ2-7

CDR3nt: TGCAGTGCCAAGACAGGGGACACTGAAGCTTTCTTT
CDR3aa: CSAKTGDTEAFF
d_gene: TRBD1
abundance: many
v_gene: TRBV20-1
j_gene: TRBJ1-1

CDR3nt: TGTGCCAGCAGTTTAAGGGCTAGCGGGAGGATATCCGAGCAGTACTTC
CDR3aa: CASSLRASGRISEQYF
d_gene: TRBD2
abundance: many
v_gene: TRBV12-3/TRBV12-4
j_gene: TRBJ2-7